This is a list of T cell receptor beta chains from one sample in a study of T cell repertoires in cytomegalovirus infection. Their antigens remain unidentified. TCRdb redid the calling of the reads with MiXCR, one entry per CDR3 protein. This sample has about 130,000 distinct CDR3 sequences, with more than 20% found just once. Sequencing input: PBMCs, sequenced either directly or after in vitro stimulation (not recorded which). These receptors came from a human donor in good health (CMV status not recorded). Some clones in this sample may be carry-over from other donors' samples. Each CDR3 is given with its conserved first and last residue. A D gene is named only where the DNA matches it firmly. Size tells how often a clone was seen (once, few, many) or the class of an expanded clone, and some rows leave it out.

TRBV5-1,.,few,TRBJ1-5,TGCGCCAGCAGCCCGAGGGGTGGCAATCAGCCCCAGCATTTT,CASSPRGGNQPQHF
TRBV28,TRBD1,few,TRBJ2-5,TGTGCCAGCAGTTTTAGACAGGGCCCTATCCAAGAGACCCAGTACTTC,CASSFRQGPIQETQYF
TRBV4-3,TRBD2,.,TRBJ2-5,TGCGCCAGCAGTCGAATAGTTAGCGGGACCGGTGAGACCCAGTACTTC,CASSRIVSGTGETQYF
TRBV5-1,.,.,TRBJ1-1,TGCGCCAGCAGCCGACACACCCCGAGGACTGAAGCTTTCTTT,CASSRHTPRTEAFF
TRBV12-3/TRBV12-4,TRBD1,.,TRBJ1-5,TGTGCCAGCAGGACGACAGGGGACGGCAATCAGCCCCAGCATTTT,CASRTTGDGNQPQHF
TRBV5-4,.,.,TRBJ2-1,TGTGCCAGCAGGGACCCGAACGAGAATGAGCAGTTCTTC,CASRDPNENEQFF
TRBV9,.,once,TRBJ1-1,TGTGCCAGCAGCCCAAAAGTCGGGGATCCTCCGAACACTGAAGCTTTCTTT,CASSPKVGDPPNTEAFF
TRBV12-3/TRBV12-4,.,few,TRBJ1-5,TGTGCCAGCGGGGGAGGGATTCAGCCCCAGCATTTT,CASGGGIQPQHF
TRBV5-4,.,few,TRBJ1-3,TGTGCCAGCAGCTTGGGGGGGACTGGATTCTCTGGAAACACCATATATTTT,CASSLGGTGFSGNTIYF
TRBV6-5,.,many,TRBJ1-4,TGTGCCAGCAGTTACGTTCGGGGAATTAATGAAAAACTGTTTTTT,CASSYVRGINEKLFF
TRBV7-2,.,few,TRBJ2-2,TGTGCCAGCAGGGACTGGAGGTGGTCCACCGGGGAGCTGTTTTTT,CASRDWRWSTGELFF
TRBV12-3/TRBV12-4,.,many,TRBJ1-5,TGTGCCAGCACCCAGGGAGGGGTCGGTCAGCCCCAGCATTTT,CASTQGGVGQPQHF
TRBV27,TRBD2,.,TRBJ2-1,TGTGCCAGCAGTTTACCAGGACTAGCGGGAGTGTACAATGAGCAGTTCTTC,CASSLPGLAGVYNEQFF
TRBV18,.,.,TRBJ1-1,TGTGCCAGCTCACCACCGCTGGCCATGAACACTGAAGCTTTCTTT,CASSPPLAMNTEAFF
TRBV5-6,.,.,TRBJ2-1,TGTGCCAGCAGCTTGCGCACACCAAACAATGAGCAGTTCTTC,CASSLRTPNNEQFF
TRBV6-5,TRBD2,.,TRBJ2-3,TGTGCCAGCAGTTACTCGTCCGGGAGGAGGGAGGCGCAGTATTTT,CASSYSSGRREAQYF
TRBV4-1,TRBD2,many,TRBJ2-1,TGCGCCAGCAGCCCTCTGGGCGGGAGGCCCGACAATGAGCAGTTCTTC,CASSPLGGRPDNEQFF
TRBV6-2/TRBV6-3,.,.,TRBJ2-7,TGTGCCAGCAGCCAATTGAGACCGGGAGTCGAGCAGTACTTC,CASSQLRPGVEQYF
TRBV19,TRBD1,.,TRBJ2-3,TGTGCCAGTAGTATACAGGACAGGGTGATTCGCACAGATACGCAGTATTTT,CASSIQDRVIRTDTQYF
TRBV19,.,.,TRBJ2-1,TGTGCCAGTAGTCAACAGGGCCGCAATGAGCAGTTCTTC,CASSQQGRNEQFF
TRBV19,.,many,TRBJ2-2,TGTGCCAGTAGATTTTTAGGGAACACCGGGGAGCTGTTTTTT,CASRFLGNTGELFF
TRBV19,.,.,TRBJ1-1,TGTGCCAGTACCATTCCAAACACTGAAGCTTTCTTT,CASTIPNTEAFF
TRBV4-1,.,.,TRBJ2-3,TGCGCCAGCAGCCAAGACCCGGGCACAGATACGCAGTATTTT,CASSQDPGTDTQYF
TRBV6-2/TRBV6-3,TRBD2,once,TRBJ2-1,TGTGCCAGCAGTTACGTAGCGGGAGGGCCGAAGTACAATGAGCAGTTCTTC,CASSYVAGGPKYNEQFF
TRBV4-1,.,few,TRBJ2-7,TGCGCCAGCAGCCAAGAAGAAGGGTTTTACGAGCAGTACTTC,CASSQEEGFYEQYF
TRBV9,.,.,TRBJ2-5,TGTGCCAGCAGCGTTGGCGGTCAGCCACAAGAGACCCAGTACTTC,CASSVGGQPQETQYF
TRBV5-1,TRBD2,.,TRBJ2-3,TGCGCCAGCAGCTGGACTAGCGGCCTTTCCACAGATACGCAGTATTTT,CASSWTSGLSTDTQYF